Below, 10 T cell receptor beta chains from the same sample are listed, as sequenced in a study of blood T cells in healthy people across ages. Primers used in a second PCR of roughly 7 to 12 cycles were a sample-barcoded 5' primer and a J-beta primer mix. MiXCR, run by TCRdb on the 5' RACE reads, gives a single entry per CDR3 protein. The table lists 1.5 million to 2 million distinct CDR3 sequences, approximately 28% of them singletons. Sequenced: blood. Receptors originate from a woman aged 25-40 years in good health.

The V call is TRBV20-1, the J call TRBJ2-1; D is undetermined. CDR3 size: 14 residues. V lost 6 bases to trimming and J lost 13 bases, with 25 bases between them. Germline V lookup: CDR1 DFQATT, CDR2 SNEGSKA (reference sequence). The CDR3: CSADGGRNQETQFF. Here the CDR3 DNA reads TGCAGTGCGGACGGTGGGCGGAACCAAGAGACCCAGTTCTTC.

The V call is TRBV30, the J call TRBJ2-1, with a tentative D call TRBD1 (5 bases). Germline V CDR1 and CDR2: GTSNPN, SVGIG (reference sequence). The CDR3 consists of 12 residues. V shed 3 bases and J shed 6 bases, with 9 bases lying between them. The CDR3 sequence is CAWRGVGNEQFF. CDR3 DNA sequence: TGTGCCTGGAGAGGGGTTGGCAATGAGCAGTTCTTC.

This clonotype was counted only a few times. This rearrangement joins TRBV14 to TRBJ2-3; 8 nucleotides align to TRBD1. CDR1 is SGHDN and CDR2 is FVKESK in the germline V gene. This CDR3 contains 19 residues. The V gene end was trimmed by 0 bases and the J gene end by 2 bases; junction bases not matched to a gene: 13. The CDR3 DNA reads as TGTGCCAGCAGCCAAGATTTTCGTCAAGGACAGGGTAACACAGATACGCAGTATTTT. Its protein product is CASSQDFRQGQGNTDTQYF.

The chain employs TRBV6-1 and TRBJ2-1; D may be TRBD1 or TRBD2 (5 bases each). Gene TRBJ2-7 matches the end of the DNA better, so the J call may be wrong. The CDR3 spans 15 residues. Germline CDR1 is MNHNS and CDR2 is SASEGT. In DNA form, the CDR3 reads TGTGCCAGCAGGCCGGGGCTCCTCTCCTACAATGAGCAGTACTTC. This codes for CASRPGLLSYNEQYF.

The CDR3, as DNA: TGTGCTAGTGGTTTGGAACCCGGGACTAAGCAGTTCTTC. It translates to CASGLEPGTKQFF. V gene TRBV12-5 combines with J gene TRBJ2-1; 7 bases are a match to TRBD2. Germline CDR1 and CDR2: LGHNT and FRNRAP. Trimming cost V 1 base and J 11 bases; bases outside gene matches: 5. There are 13 residues in the CDR3. Based on the CDR3 plus reference TRBV12-5 and TRBJ2-1, the full variable domain is DARVTQTPRHKVTEMGQEVTMRCQPILGHNTVFWYRQTMMQGLELLAYFRNRAPLDDSGMPKDRFSAEMPDATLATLKIQPSEPRDSAVYFCASGLEPGTKQFFGPGTRLTVL.

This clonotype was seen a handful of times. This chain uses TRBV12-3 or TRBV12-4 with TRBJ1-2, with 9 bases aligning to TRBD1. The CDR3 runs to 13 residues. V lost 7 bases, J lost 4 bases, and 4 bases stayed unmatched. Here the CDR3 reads CASKQGAGYGYTF. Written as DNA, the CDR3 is TGTGCCAGCAAACAGGGGGCTGGCTATGGCTACACCTTC.

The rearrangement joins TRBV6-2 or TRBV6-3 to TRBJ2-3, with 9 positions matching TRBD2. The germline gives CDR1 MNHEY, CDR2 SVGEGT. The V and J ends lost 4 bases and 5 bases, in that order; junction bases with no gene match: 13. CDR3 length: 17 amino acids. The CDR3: CASSSWPGTSLGDTQYF. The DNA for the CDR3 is TGTGCCAGCAGTTCCTGGCCCGGGACTAGCCTAGGAGATACGCAGTATTTT.

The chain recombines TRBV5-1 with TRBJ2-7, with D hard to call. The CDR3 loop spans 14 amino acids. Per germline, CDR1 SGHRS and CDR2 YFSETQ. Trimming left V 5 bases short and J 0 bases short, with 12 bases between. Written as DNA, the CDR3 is TGCGCCAGCAGAAGAGAATCCAGCTCCTACGAGCAGTACTTC. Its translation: CASRRESSSYEQYF.

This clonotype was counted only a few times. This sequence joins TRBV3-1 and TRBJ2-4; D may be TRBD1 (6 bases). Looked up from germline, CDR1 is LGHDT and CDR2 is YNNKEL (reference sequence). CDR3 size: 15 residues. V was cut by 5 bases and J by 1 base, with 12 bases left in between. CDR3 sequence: CASSRAGAAKNIQYF. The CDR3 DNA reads TGTGCCAGCAGCAGGGCAGGGGCGGCCAAAAACATTCAGTACTTC.

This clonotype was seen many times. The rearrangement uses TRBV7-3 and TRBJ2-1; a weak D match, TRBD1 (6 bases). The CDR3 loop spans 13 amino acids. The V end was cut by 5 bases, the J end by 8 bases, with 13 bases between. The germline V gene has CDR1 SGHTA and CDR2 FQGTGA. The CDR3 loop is CASSAGQTDEQFF. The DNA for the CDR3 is TGTGCCAGCAGCGCCGGACAGACCGATGAGCAGTTCTTC.